These 32 T cell receptor beta chains share one sample of origin, sequenced in a study of cytomegalovirus exposure and HLA in healthy donors (dated by TCRdb to 2017 to 2019). The library was obtained by the immunoSEQ multiplex PCR assay. For the multiplex PCR, a mixture combining 60 forward primers for TCR Vbeta segments and 13 reverse primers for TCR Jbeta segments was used. In TCRdb, the immuneACCESS table is reduced to in-frame sequences with V and J assigned. These tables do not hold every clone; where another copy was compared, an unresolved V gene accounts for under half, and the others remain unexplained. Present in this sample are roughly 100,000 clones, 9.5% to 15% of which were seen just once. About a sixth of the sample rests with the top ten. Sequences were obtained from PBMCs. Source of these receptors: a man aged 35-49 years in good health and CMV-seropositive.

This clone was detected a few times. This chain connects TRBV5-1 to TRBJ1-5; D is perhaps TRBD1 (6 bases). Germline CDR1 is SGHRS and CDR2 is YFSETQ. CDR3 length: 15 residues. Deletions cut 0 bases from V and 6 bases from J, with 13 bases between. CDR3 bases: TGCGCCAGCAGCTTGGATGGGGGGGCGGCTCAGCCCCAGCATTTT. Amino acid sequence: CASSLDGGAAQPQHF.

There are a few counts of this clone. V gene TRBV19 combines with J gene TRBJ2-2; weak D call: TRBD1 (5 bases). CDR1 LNHDA and CDR2 SQIVND come from the germline V gene (reference sequence). The length of the CDR3 is 14 residues. V dropped 3 bases and J dropped 5 bases, with 10 bases sitting between them. The CDR3 sequence: CASSIWPGTGELFF. In nucleotides, the CDR3 is TGTGCCAGTAGTATCTGGCCAGGGACCGGGGAGCTGTTTTTT.

This clone was seen more than once but under ten times. This chain uses TRBV27 with TRBJ2-7; a possible D gene is TRBD1 (6 bases). The germline CDR1 and CDR2 sequences are MNHEY and SMNVEV (reference sequence). V was shortened by 8 bases and J by 1 base, with 12 bases between the two germline ends. The CDR3 is 13 residues long. The CDR3 is CASGQTGSYEQYF. Here the CDR3 DNA reads TGTGCCAGCGGCCAGACAGGATCCTACGAGCAGTACTTC.

Only a few counts were recorded for this clone. The chain couples TRBV27 to TRBJ2-5, with D possibly matching TRBD2 (5 bases). This CDR3 region has 16 residues. From germline, CDR1 is MNHEY and CDR2 SMNVEV (reference sequence). V lost 4 bases to trimming and J lost 1 base, with 16 bases between them. The CDR3, as DNA: TGTGCCAGCAGTTCGGGCGTGGCGGGCCTCCAAGAGACCCAGTACTTC. Encoded protein: CASSSGVAGLQETQYF.

V and J are TRBV5-4 and TRBJ2-1; D gene ambiguous. CDR3 length: 16 amino acids. The ends were cut back, 0 bases at V and 3 bases at J, with 13 bases in the middle. Germline CDR1 SGHNT, CDR2 YYREEE (reference sequence). The CDR3 sequence is CASSLGAGPLYNEQFF. In DNA form, the CDR3 reads TGTGCCAGCAGCTTGGGGGCAGGCCCCCTCTACAATGAGCAGTTCTTC.

This clone was seen more than once but under ten times. J is TRBJ2-7 and V is TRBV28, with TRBD2 matching 10 bases. The CDR3 extends over 14 amino acids. Losses at the gene ends were 5 bases for V and 6 bases for J; bases not matched to a gene: 7. CDR1 and CDR2 from the germline V gene are MDHEN and SYDVKM. The CDR3 nucleotides read TGTGCCAGCAGTATAACTAGCGGGATTAGCGAGCAGTACTTC. This codes for CASSITSGISEQYF.

A few counts support this clone. CDR3 sequence: CASSYRGGQPQHF. CDR3 in DNA: TGTGCCAGCAGTTACAGGGGGGGACAGCCCCAGCATTTT. The genes are TRBV28 and TRBJ1-5, with 8 bases fitting TRBD1. This CDR3 region has 13 residues. Germline CDR1 and CDR2: MDHEN and SYDVKM. Trimming at V came to 4 bases and at J to 7 bases, leaving 3 bases not matched to a gene.

The chain carries TRBV19 and TRBJ1-4, with D unclear. Germline CDR1 LNHDA, CDR2 SQIVND (reference sequence). This CDR3 is built from 15 residues. V was pared by 6 bases and J by 0 bases, with 11 bases between. DNA for the CDR3: TGTGCCAGTAGCACCGGAGGTGCAACTAATGAAAAACTGTTTTTT. This gives the protein CASSTGGATNEKLFF.

The V call is TRBV19, the J call TRBJ2-1; 10 nucleotides match TRBD1. This CDR3 is built from 15 residues. V gave up 5 bases and J gave up 4 bases; unmatched junction bases: 5. Looked up from germline, CDR1 is LNHDA and CDR2 is SQIVND (reference sequence). As DNA, the CDR3 is TGTGCCAGTAGTGGACGGGACAGGGGATACAATGAGCAGTTCTTC. Its translation: CASSGRDRGYNEQFF.

The chain employs TRBV11-3 and TRBJ1-1; TRBD1 matches 7 bases. CDR1 SGHNT and CDR2 YENEEA come from the germline V gene. The CDR3 has 13 residues. Trimming at V came to 9 bases and at J to 3 bases, leaving 7 bases not matched to a gene. CDR3 nucleotides: TGTGCCAGTAAGACAGGGTGGTACACTGAAGCTTTCTTT. The encoded protein is CASKTGWYTEAFF.

The chain carries TRBV19 and TRBJ2-5; the D gene is possibly TRBD1 (6 bases). Germline CDR1 LNHDA, CDR2 SQIVND (reference sequence). This CDR3 is 12 amino acids long. The V end was cut by 5 bases, the J end by 6 bases, with 10 bases between. This CDR3 reads CASSVDRKTQYF. DNA of the CDR3: TGTGCCAGTAGTGTGGACAGAAAGACCCAGTACTTC. The entire variable domain, with the rest obtained from reference TRBV19 and TRBJ2-5, is as follows: DGGITQSPKYLFRKEGQNVTLSCEQNLNHDAMYWYRQDPGQGLRLIYYSQIVNDFQKGDIAEGYSVSREKKESFPLTVTSAQKNPTAFYLCASSVDRKTQYFGPGTRLLVL.

This clone turned up a few times. J is TRBJ2-7 and V is TRBV29-1; 12 nucleotides align to TRBD1. The CDR3 length is 14 residues. Losses at the gene ends were 1 base for V and 6 bases for J; bases not matched to a gene: 4. Looked up from germline, CDR1 is SQVTM and CDR2 is ANQGSEA. The CDR3, as DNA: TGCAGCGTTGAAGGGGGACAGGGGGCGGGCGAGCAGTACTTC. As protein: CSVEGGQGAGEQYF.

The J gene is TRBJ2-3, the V gene TRBV28, with D perhaps matching TRBD1 (6 bases). The CDR3 covers 17 residues. Germline V gene data show CDR1 as MDHEN and CDR2 as SYDVKM. Between the trimmed V and J ends, which lost 8 bases and 1 base, there was a span of 22 bases. The CDR3 sequence: CASDFRTGTLGTDTQYF. The CDR3 DNA follows: TGTGCCAGCGACTTTAGGACCGGGACATTAGGCACAGATACGCAGTATTTT.

The rearrangement uses TRBV10-1 and TRBJ2-7; 10 bases are shared with TRBD1. The CDR3 is made up of 15 amino acids. After removal of 2 bases from V and 5 bases from J, the junction contained 6 bases not matched to a gene. Germline V gene data show CDR1 as WNHNN and CDR2 as SYGVQD (reference sequence). CDR3 amino acids: CASSEDPGQGDEQYF. In DNA form, the CDR3 reads TGCGCCAGCAGTGAGGACCCAGGACAGGGGGACGAGCAGTACTTC.

This clone has more than one count but fewer than ten. This chain joins TRBV7-6 and TRBJ2-2, with D possibly TRBD2 on 6 matching bases. In germline, CDR1 is SGHVS, CDR2 FNYEAQ. Trimming took off 5 bases at V and 7 bases at J, with 23 bases between the two ends. The CDR3 covers 17 residues. DNA for the CDR3: TGTGCCAGCAGCAAACTTGGGGGGAAAGGCTTTGGCGGGGAGCTGTTTTTT. Its translation is CASSKLGGKGFGGELFF.

This clone turned up a few times. This chain uses TRBV7-9 with TRBJ2-3; D ambiguous. This CDR3 contains 12 residues. Per the germline V gene, CDR1 is SEHNR and CDR2 is FQNEAQ (reference sequence). V was pared by 5 bases and J by 7 bases, with 10 bases between. The CDR3 bases are TGTGCCAGCAGCCCTACGAGTTATACGCAGTATTTT. Its translation: CASSPTSYTQYF.

This clone was observed a few times. The chain couples TRBV19 to TRBJ2-7; TRBD2 matches at 7 bases. V lost 4 bases and J lost 6; bases outside the gene matches: 15. The V gene's germline CDR1 is LNHDA and CDR2 SQIVND (reference sequence). This CDR3 comprises 16 residues. For the CDR3, the DNA is TGTGCCAGTAGTACACACCCCGGCGCGGGAGCCCCCGAGCAGTACTTC. Encoded protein: CASSTHPGAGAPEQYF.

Concerning this clone: The identical CDR3 is also encoded by other nucleotide sequences in the sample. This chain joins TRBV20-1 and TRBJ2-1; perhaps TRBD1 as D (5 bases). Trimming cost V 6 bases and J 4 bases, with 7 bases left between them. The germline CDR1 and CDR2 sequences are DFQATT and SNEGSKA (reference sequence). The CDR3 length is 11 residues. CDR3 amino acids: CSAQGYNEQFF. The CDR3, as DNA: TGCAGTGCCCAGGGTTACAATGAGCAGTTCTTC.

The J gene is TRBJ1-5, the V gene TRBV2; 11 bases are a match to TRBD1. The V gene end was trimmed by 8 bases and the J gene end by 9 bases; junction bases not matched to a gene: 6. Germline CDR1 is SNHLY and CDR2 is FYNNEI. CDR3 length equals 13 residues. CDR3 in amino acids: CASLRTGGSPQHF. The CDR3, as DNA: TGTGCCAGCCTCCGGACAGGGGGCTCGCCCCAGCATTTT.

V usage is TRBV9 and J usage is TRBJ1-4; the match to TRBD1 covers 8 bases. V lost 4 bases, J lost 3 bases, and 5 bases stayed unmatched. Germline assignment: CDR1 SGDLS and CDR2 YYNGEE. The CDR3 extends over 15 amino acids. CDR3 in amino acids: CASSPRDRSNEKLFF. The CDR3, as DNA: TGTGCCAGCAGCCCCAGGGACAGGTCTAATGAAAAACTGTTTTTT. Full variable domain (rest looked up from reference TRBV9 and TRBJ1-4): DSGVTQTPKHLITATGQRVTLRCSPRSGDLSVYWYQQSLDQGLQFLIQYYNGEERAKGNILERFSAQQFPDLHSELNLSSLELGDSALYFCASSPRDRSNEKLFFGSGTQLSVL.

The rearrangement joins TRBV9 to TRBJ2-3, with D tentatively TRBD2 (6 bases). CDR1 is SGDLS and CDR2 is YYNGEE in the germline V gene. The V gene lost 2 bases and the J gene lost 2 bases, with 12 bases spanning the gap. The CDR3 loop spans 15 amino acids. The CDR3 DNA is TGTGCCAGCAGCGTGGAGGGCCGGACCACAGATACGCAGTATTTT. Protein sequence: CASSVEGRTTDTQYF. The whole variable domain, filled in from reference TRBV9 and TRBJ2-3, reads DSGVTQTPKHLITATGQRVTLRCSPRSGDLSVYWYQQSLDQGLQFLIQYYNGEERAKGNILERFSAQQFPDLHSELNLSSLELGDSALYFCASSVEGRTTDTQYFGPGTRLTVL.

The V gene is TRBV2, the J gene TRBJ1-5; 10 bases agree with TRBD1. CDR1 is SNHLY and CDR2 is FYNNEI in the germline V gene. The CDR3 sequence is 14 residues long. The V and J ends lost 6 bases and 6 bases, in that order; junction bases with no gene match: 5. Written as DNA, the CDR3 is TGTGCCAGCAGCGGCGGACAGGGGGTTCAGCCCCAGCATTTT. As protein: CASSGGQGVQPQHF.

The chain couples TRBV5-1 to TRBJ2-2; 9 bases agree with TRBD2. The germline CDR1 and CDR2 sequences are SGHRS and YFSETQ. The ends lost 6 bases at V and 5 bases at J; junction bases unmatched: 11. The length of the CDR3 is 16 residues. CDR3 DNA sequence: TGCGCCAGCAACTCGAACGGACTAGCGCGTACCGGGGAGCTGTTTTTT. This gives the protein CASNSNGLARTGELFF. The variable domain in full, with the rest retrieved from reference TRBV5-1 and TRBJ2-2, is KAGVTQTPRYLIKTRGQQVTLSCSPISGHRSVSWYQQTPGQGLQFLFEYFSETQRNKGNFPGRFSGRQFSNSRSEMNVSTLELGDSALYLCASNSNGLARTGELFFGEGSRLTVL.

This clone has a handful of counts. The chain joins TRBV10-1 to TRBJ2-2; 8 bases line up with TRBD2. The CDR3 totals 17 residues. Trimming removed 3 bases from V and 4 bases from J; junction bases left unmatched: 10. Germline lookup yields CDR1 WNHNN and CDR2 SYGVQD (reference sequence). Here the CDR3 reads CASSEGAASGFTGELFF. The CDR3 coding sequence is TGCGCCAGCAGTGAAGGAGCGGCTAGCGGGTTCACCGGGGAGCTGTTTTTT.

The chain recombines TRBV5-1 with TRBJ2-7, with D tentatively TRBD2 (7 bases). This CDR3 comprises 15 residues. The V end was cut by 2 bases, the J end by 4 bases, with 16 bases between. Germline assignment: CDR1 SGHRS and CDR2 YFSETQ. In DNA form, the CDR3 reads TGCGCCAGCAGCTTCCTAGCGGAGGGGGGATACGAGCAGTACTTC. It codes for CASSFLAEGGYEQYF.

This clone was seen a few times. The V and J genes are TRBV30 and TRBJ1-1; D is unclear. The CDR3 totals 12 residues. Trimming left V 4 bases short and J 2 bases short, with 8 bases between. Germline V gives CDR1 GTSNPN, CDR2 SVGIG (reference sequence). The CDR3 here is CAWTGINTEAFF. The CDR3 bases are TGTGCCTGGACAGGAATAAACACTGAAGCTTTCTTT.

This clone came up a few times. The chain employs TRBV7-9 and TRBJ1-1; possibly TRBD1 for D (6 bases). The length of the CDR3 is 15 residues. Trimming left V 1 base short and J 1 base short, with 10 bases between. From germline, CDR1 is SEHNR and CDR2 FQNEAQ (reference sequence). CDR3 loop: CASSLVQGGNTEAFF. The CDR3, as DNA: TGTGCCAGCAGCTTAGTGCAAGGGGGGAACACTGAAGCTTTCTTT.

The sample holds a few counts of this clone. The CDR3 protein is CASSGLAGNYNEQFF. CDR3 sequence (DNA): TGTGCCAGCAGCGGACTAGCGGGTAACTACAATGAGCAGTTCTTC. The V call is TRBV11-2, the J call TRBJ2-1; TRBD2 matches at 11 bases. The germline CDR1 and CDR2 sequences are SGHAT and FQNNGV. The V gene end was trimmed by 5 bases and the J gene end by 3 bases; junction bases not matched to a gene: 3. This CDR3 contains 15 residues.

The chain carries TRBV28 and TRBJ1-6, with unresolved D. CDR3 length: 12 amino acids. In germline, CDR1 is MDHEN, CDR2 SYDVKM. Trimming removed 5 bases from V and 8 bases from J, with 7 bases in between. CDR3 nucleotide sequence: TGTGCCAGCAGTCTCCCGGATTCACCCCTCCACTTT. Residues: CASSLPDSPLHF. Full variable domain (missing parts from reference TRBV28 and TRBJ1-6): DVKVTQSSRYLVKRTGEKVFLECVQDMDHENMFWYRQDPGLGLRLIYFSYDVKMKEKGDIPEGYSVSREKKERFSLILESASTNQTSMYLCASSLPDSPLHFGNGTRLTVT.

Turning to this clone: Since no conserved phenylalanine or tryptophan closes the CDR3, a read error is the likely cause. Because the CDR3's place on the DNA is in doubt, the DNA is left out and the CDR3 is given as listed by TCRdb. Other DNA sequences within the sample encode an identical CDR3. The chain couples TRBV6-5 to TRBJ2-2; TRBD2 is the table's D call, not checked against the DNA. Germline V gene sequence: CDR1 MNHEY, CDR2 SVGAGI. The CDR3 is made up of 13 amino acids, end residues included. The CDR3 region is CASGVLLSGEMFL.

The chain recombines TRBV18 with TRBJ2-2; 7 bases are a match to TRBD2. The trim removed 4 bases at V and 2 bases at J, leaving 7 bases unmatched. CDR3 length equals 16 residues. CDR1 KGHSH and CDR2 LQKENI come from the germline V gene. CDR3 amino acids: CASSQAGTINTGELFF. In nucleotides, the CDR3 is TGTGCCAGCTCACAGGCCGGGACTATAAACACCGGGGAGCTGTTTTTT.

The rearrangement uses TRBV10-2 and TRBJ2-1, with D possibly TRBD2 on 6 matching bases. V was clipped by 6 bases and J by 1 base, with 10 bases between them. CDR1 and CDR2 from the germline V gene are WSHSY and SAAADI. The CDR3 runs 14 residues. The CDR3 sequence is CASRKAGSYNEQFF. For the CDR3, the DNA is TGCGCCAGCAGAAAAGCGGGTTCCTACAATGAGCAGTTCTTC.